These 11 T cell receptor beta chains were all obtained from the same sample, sequenced in a study of blood T cell repertoires in COVID-19 (dated by TCRdb to about 2020). The library was obtained by the immunoSEQ multiplex PCR assay. TCRdb's version of the immuneACCESS table is confined to in-frame rearrangements and falls short of the full clone set. An unresolved V gene accounts for under half of the shortfall where checked; the remainder is of unknown origin. For this sample there are under 200,000 clones; around 82% appear just once. The ten largest clones add up to 5.2% of the sample. The sample consisted of PBMCs or T cells enriched from blood (not recorded which). All receptors derive from a woman between 55 and 75 years old with acute COVID-19.

The chain joins TRBV4-3 to TRBJ2-2; 7 bases match TRBD1. The V and J ends lost 4 bases and 4 bases, in that order; junction bases with no gene match: 6. Germline lookup yields CDR1 LGHNA and CDR2 YSLEER. The CDR3 loop spans 15 amino acids. The CDR3 DNA reads TGCGCCAGCAGCCGAGGGGGACAGTTCACCGGGGAGCTGTTTTTT. Its protein is CASSRGGQFTGELFF.

The count of this clone is one. The V call is TRBV5-1, the J call TRBJ1-3, with 7 bases aligning to TRBD1. The CDR3 spans 14 residues. Per germline, CDR1 SGHRS and CDR2 YFSETQ. The V gene end was trimmed by 5 bases and the J gene end by 4 bases; junction bases not matched to a gene: 6. The CDR3 protein is CASREGAQGNTIYF. In nucleotides, the CDR3 is TGCGCCAGCAGGGAGGGGGCGCAGGGAAACACCATATATTTT.

The rearrangement joins TRBV6-4 to TRBJ2-3, with D hard to call. The CDR3 is made up of 13 amino acids. Trimming removed 2 bases from V and 0 bases from J, with 3 bases in between. Germline assignment: CDR1 MRHNA and CDR2 SNTAGT. The CDR3 coding sequence is TGTGCCAGCAGTGACACTAGCACAGATACGCAGTATTTT. Translating it yields CASSDTSTDTQYF.

The chain uses TRBV29-1 and TRBJ2-1; 9 bases line up with TRBD1. The CDR3 loop spans 18 amino acids. The V gene's germline CDR1 is SQVTM and CDR2 ANQGSEA. The V gene end was trimmed by 1 base and the J gene end by 0 bases; junction bases not matched to a gene: 10. For the CDR3, the DNA is TGCAGCGTTGAAGGGGACAGGGATAGCTCGAGCTCCTACAATGAGCAGTTCTTC. Its translation: CSVEGDRDSSSSYNEQFF.

The chain couples TRBV9 to TRBJ2-2, with no clear D. From germline, CDR1 is SGDLS and CDR2 YYNGEE. Trimming removed 0 bases at V and 3 bases at J, with 9 bases between. The CDR3 is 15 residues long. In nucleotides, the CDR3 is TGTGCCAGCAGCGTAGGCGGCGGCTACACCGGGGAGCTGTTTTTT. As protein: CASSVGGGYTGELFF.

CDR3: CASSATSSGYNEQFF. The CDR3 region has the DNA TGCGCCAGCAGCGCTACTAGTTCCGGATACAATGAGCAGTTCTTC. V gene TRBV5-1 combines with J gene TRBJ2-1, with a possible D match to TRBD2 (5 bases). The ends were cut back, 4 bases at V and 4 bases at J, with 15 bases in the middle. CDR3 length: 15 residues. Germline V gene sequence: CDR1 SGHRS, CDR2 YFSETQ.

The rearrangement joins TRBV24-1 to TRBJ1-2; 7 positions match TRBD1. Germline V gene lookup returns CDR1 KGHDR and CDR2 SFDVKD. The CDR3 is 13 amino acids. Trimming at V came to 6 bases and at J to 4 bases, leaving 4 bases not matched to a gene. The CDR3 coding sequence is TGTGCCACCAGTCCAGGGGGAGGCTATGGCTACACCTTC. It yields the protein CATSPGGGYGYTF.

The chain carries TRBV28 and TRBJ1-4, with a tentative D call TRBD1 (5 bases). Germline V CDR1 and CDR2: MDHEN, SYDVKM. This CDR3 has 13 amino acids. V shed 5 bases and J shed 11 bases, with 15 bases lying between them. The CDR3 bases are TGTGCCAGCAGTCCGGGGGTAGGGAGGAAACTGTTTTTT. Amino acids: CASSPGVGRKLFF.

The gene calls are TRBV3-1 (or the pseudogene TRBV3-2) and TRBJ2-1; 7 positions agree with TRBD1. Germline CDR1 is LGHDT and CDR2 is YNNKEL (reference sequence). After removal of 3 bases from V and 0 bases from J, the junction contained 17 bases not matched to a gene. The CDR3 covers 20 residues. The CDR3 is CASSHIRTGGLICSYNEQFF. The CDR3, as DNA: TGTGCCAGCAGCCATATACGGACAGGAGGCTTAATATGCTCCTACAATGAGCAGTTCTTC.

This chain connects TRBV5-6 to TRBJ1-1; no reliable D call. V lost 3 bases and J lost 6, with 18 bases in between. Looked up from germline, CDR1 is SGHDT and CDR2 is YYEEEE. This CDR3 region has 15 residues. The CDR3, as DNA: TGTGCCAGCAGCTATGGAGGCTCGGGTAGGTCTGAAGCTTTCTTT. This translates into CASSYGGSGRSEAFF.

This clone has a handful of counts. V gene TRBV10-1 combines with J gene TRBJ2-2; D remains ambiguous. CDR1 and CDR2 from the germline V gene are WNHNN and SYGVQD (reference sequence). This CDR3 has 13 amino acids. Trimming took 5 bases from V and 5 from J, leaving 9 bases between them. CDR3 in DNA: TGCGCCAGCAGTCTAACCAGGACCGGGGAGCTGTTTTTT. Amino acid sequence: CASSLTRTGELFF.